This is a list of T cell receptor beta chains from one sample in a study of T cells after yellow fever vaccination. TCRdb itself ran the 5' RACE reads through MiXCR, one entry per CDR3 protein. The data show around 400,000 distinct CDR3 sequences, with about 9.9% seen just once and roughly 18% held by the top ten. The sample here was PBMCs, taken on the day of the first yellow fever vaccination. The receptors come from a man aged 18 to 29 who received the YFV17D yellow fever vaccine. Each CDR3 is given with its conserved first and last residue. A D gene is named only where the DNA matches it firmly. Not every row has a clone size; where given, it reads once, few, many or a size class.

J: TRBJ2-1; D: TRBD1; size: .; V: TRBV5-1; length: 16; DNA: TGCGCCAGCAGCGAAACCGGGACAGGGTTTGGCGATGAGCAGTTCTTC; CDR3: CASSETGTGFGDEQFF
J: TRBJ2-1; D: .; size: .; V: TRBV27; length: 14; DNA: TGTGCCAGCAGCGGGGGAGTACGACTCAATGAGCAGTTCTTC; CDR3: CASSGGVRLNEQFF
J: TRBJ2-7; D: TRBD2; size: few; V: TRBV6-5; length: 16; DNA: TGTGACAGCAGTTACTTACTAGCGGGGAAACTCAACGAGCAGTACTTC; CDR3: CDSSYLLAGKLNEQYF
J: TRBJ2-2; D: .; size: .; V: TRBV7-2; length: 13; DNA: TGTGCCAGCCAAGGCCAGCACACCGGGGAGCTGTTTTTT; CDR3: CASQGQHTGELFF
J: TRBJ1-5; D: .; size: few; V: TRBV12-3/TRBV12-4; length: 13; DNA: TGTGCCAGCACCCCCCTGGGGGTCCAGCCCCAGCATTTT; CDR3: CASTPLGVQPQHF
J: TRBJ1-1; D: .; size: .; V: TRBV20-1; length: 13; DNA: TGCAGTGCTAGAGACTCTCCGGGCCTGGGAGCTTTCTTT; CDR3: CSARDSPGLGAFF
J: TRBJ2-7; D: TRBD1; size: .; V: TRBV20-1; length: 17; DNA: TGCAGTGCTAGAGATATTGTAGGACAGGCCTACTCCTACGAGCAGTACTTC; CDR3: CSARDIVGQAYSYEQYF
J: TRBJ2-3; D: .; size: .; V: TRBV5-5; length: 16; DNA: TGTGCCAGCAGCTTCAAGGCCCCCCAAACAGTAGATACGCAGTATTTT; CDR3: CASSFKAPQTVDTQYF
J: TRBJ1-3; D: .; size: few; V: TRBV20-1; length: 16; DNA: TGCAGTGCTGTACCTTACACGGAGTATACTGGAAACACCATATATTTT; CDR3: CSAVPYTEYTGNTIYF
J: TRBJ2-5; D: TRBD2; size: few; V: TRBV6-1; length: 18; DNA: TGTGCCAGCAGTGAAGTGGCTAGCGGGGGGGCACCTCAAGAGACCCAGTACTTC; CDR3: CASSEVASGGAPQETQYF
J: TRBJ1-1; D: TRBD1; size: .; V: TRBV20-1; length: 13; DNA: TGCAGTGCTAGCCGACAGGGGTCAACTGAAGCTTTCTTT; CDR3: CSASRQGSTEAFF
J: TRBJ2-5; D: .; size: few; V: TRBV9; length: 13; DNA: TGTGCCAGCAGCGCGGCAGCCCAAGAGACCCAGTACTTC; CDR3: CASSAAAQETQYF
J: TRBJ2-5; D: .; size: few; V: TRBV11-1; length: 16; DNA: TGTGCCAGCAGCCCAGCCGGACAGCGGGACCAAGAGACCCAGTACTTC; CDR3: CASSPAGQRDQETQYF
J: TRBJ2-7; D: TRBD1; size: .; V: TRBV18; length: 14; DNA: TGTGCCAGCTCACCAGTTGGACAGGGTTACGAGCGGTACTTC; CDR3: CASSPVGQGYERYF
J: TRBJ1-2; D: .; size: .; V: TRBV6-1; length: 13; DNA: TGTGCCAGCAGCCCGTTAGACTTGAGTGGCTACACCTTC; CDR3: CASSPLDLSGYTF
J: TRBJ2-7; D: .; size: few; V: TRBV11-1; length: 12; DNA: TGTGCCAGCAGCTTAGAGGCCTGGGAGCAGTACTTC; CDR3: CASSLEAWEQYF
J: TRBJ2-1; D: .; size: few; V: TRBV20-1; length: 15; DNA: TGCAGTGCTAGAAGGGGGGGGGCATTTTACAATGAGCAGTTCTTC; CDR3: CSARRGGAFYNEQFF
J: TRBJ2-1; D: .; size: few; V: TRBV4-3; length: 14; DNA: TGCGCCAGCAGCCAAGATGGTCCCTACAATGAGCAGTTCTTC; CDR3: CASSQDGPYNEQFF
J: TRBJ2-5; D: TRBD2; size: few; V: TRBV7-9; length: 17; DNA: TGTGCCAGCAGCCCAGGCGATGCGGGGGGGCCGGGTAAGACCCAGTACTTC; CDR3: CASSPGDAGGPGKTQYF
J: TRBJ2-3; D: TRBD2; size: few; V: TRBV4-3; length: 16; DNA: TGCGCCAGCAGCCAAGGTCAACTAGCGGGGGGCGGTACGCAGTATTTT; CDR3: CASSQGQLAGGGTQYF
J: TRBJ1-1; D: .; size: .; V: TRBV5-1; length: 16; DNA: TGCGCCAGCAGCTCCGGGAGGATACCTAAGAACACTGAAGCTTTCTTT; CDR3: CASSSGRIPKNTEAFF
J: TRBJ1-2; D: .; size: .; V: TRBV5-1; length: 14; DNA: TGCGCCAGCAGCACCGAGCCAGCTAACTATGGCTACACCTTC; CDR3: CASSTEPANYGYTF
J: TRBJ2-1; D: TRBD2; size: .; V: TRBV11-2; length: 16; DNA: TGTGCCAGCAGCTTAGACTTTTCGGGGGGACCGAGTGAGCAGTTCTTC; CDR3: CASSLDFSGGPSEQFF
J: TRBJ2-3; D: .; size: .; V: TRBV6-1; length: 15; DNA: TGTGCCAGCAGTCGGCGCAGGGAGATCGCAGATACGCAGTATTTT; CDR3: CASSRRREIADTQYF
J: TRBJ2-5; D: .; size: many; V: TRBV7-2; length: 14; DNA: TGTGCCAGCAGCTTATCCCCCGGGACGGCAACCCAGTACTTC; CDR3: CASSLSPGTATQYF
J: TRBJ2-3; D: TRBD2; size: .; V: TRBV4-1; length: 21; DNA: TGCGCCAGCAGCCGAAGACTAGCGGGGGGGCCCCGCCCAATTAGCACAGATACGCAGTATTTT; CDR3: CASSRRLAGGPRPISTDTQYF
J: TRBJ2-5; D: .; size: .; V: TRBV29-1; length: 11; DNA: TGCAGCGTTGACACAGGGTGGACCCAGTACTTC; CDR3: CSVDTGWTQYF
J: TRBJ2-3; D: .; size: .; V: TRBV12-3/TRBV12-4; length: 17; DNA: TGTGCCAGCAGTTTGACGGGTATAGTTAGGCTCACAGATACGCAGTATTTT; CDR3: CASSLTGIVRLTDTQYF
J: TRBJ1-1; D: .; size: few; V: TRBV11-1; length: 18; DNA: TGTGCCAGCAGCTTAGCGGTCCAGGAGGGCCCCATGAACACTGAAGCTTTCTTT; CDR3: CASSLAVQEGPMNTEAFF
J: TRBJ2-1; D: .; size: .; V: TRBV4-3; length: 14; DNA: TGCGCCAGCAGCCAAGAAGTCAGGGGAAGGGAGCAGTTCTTC; CDR3: CASSQEVRGREQFF
J: TRBJ2-1; D: .; size: .; V: TRBV12-3/TRBV12-4; length: 14; DNA: TGTGCCAGCAGTTTCTTAGGGGCGCTTAATGAGCAGTTCTTC; CDR3: CASSFLGALNEQFF
J: TRBJ2-7; D: TRBD1; size: few; V: TRBV20-1; length: 14; DNA: TGCAGTGCACGAAGGGGGCGGCTCTCCTACGAGCAGTACTTC; CDR3: CSARRGRLSYEQYF
J: TRBJ2-5; D: TRBD1; size: few; V: TRBV20-1; length: 15; DNA: TGCAGTGCTAAGTCCGGGACAGCCATTCAAGAGACCCAGTACTTC; CDR3: CSAKSGTAIQETQYF
J: TRBJ1-1; D: .; size: few; V: TRBV4-3; length: 13; DNA: TGCGCCAGCAGCCGAGTCATGAACACTGAAGCTTTCTTT; CDR3: CASSRVMNTEAFF
J: TRBJ1-6; D: .; size: few; V: TRBV29-1; length: 13; DNA: TGCAGCGTTAAGGGGGACTATAATTCACCCCTCCACTTT; CDR3: CSVKGDYNSPLHF
J: TRBJ2-3; D: TRBD1; size: few; V: TRBV20-1; length: 15; DNA: TGCAGTGCTAGTGACAGGGTAGAGGCTTTGGATACGCAGTATTTT; CDR3: CSASDRVEALDTQYF
J: TRBJ1-1; D: .; size: .; V: TRBV7-9; length: 15; DNA: TGTGCCAGCAGCTTAGTCGGCCTTAGGTTAGGGGAAGCTTTCTTT; CDR3: CASSLVGLRLGEAFF
J: TRBJ2-1; D: .; size: few; V: TRBV28; length: 15; DNA: TGTGCCAGCAGTTTTGCCAGGGGCGCCCTAAATGAGCAGTTCTTC; CDR3: CASSFARGALNEQFF
J: TRBJ2-3; D: .; size: .; V: TRBV5-1; length: 13; DNA: TGCGCCAGCACCCCCGACCGTTCCGATACGCAGTATTTT; CDR3: CASTPDRSDTQYF
J: TRBJ2-3; D: .; size: many; V: TRBV20-1; length: 10; DNA: TGCAGTGCGCGCACAGATACGCAGTATTTT; CDR3: CSARTDTQYF
J: TRBJ1-4; D: .; size: few; V: TRBV5-6; length: 12; DNA: TGTGCCAGCAGCCTGATGAATGAAAAACTGTTTTTT; CDR3: CASSLMNEKLFF
J: TRBJ2-5; D: .; size: .; V: TRBV29-1; length: 13; DNA: TGCAGCGTCGCCCCCCCCGGTAGAGAGACCCAGTACTTC; CDR3: CSVAPPGRETQYF
J: TRBJ2-2; D: .; size: many; V: TRBV18; length: 15; DNA: TGTGCCAGCTCACCCGAGAACAGAAACACCGGGGAGCTGTTTTTT; CDR3: CASSPENRNTGELFF
J: TRBJ1-1; D: .; size: .; V: TRBV10-3; length: 14; DNA: TGTGCCAGTGGGCCACGAGGGGGGAACACTGAAGCTTTCTTT; CDR3: CASGPRGGNTEAFF
J: TRBJ1-1; D: .; size: .; V: TRBV27; length: 13; DNA: TGTGCCAGCAGTTTATTGACCGGCACTGAAGCTTTCTTT; CDR3: CASSLLTGTEAFF